This T cell receptor (beta chain) was observed in a study of blood T cell repertoires in COVID-19. V shed 3 bases and J 8 bases; nucleotides not matched to a gene: 2. The germline V gene has CDR1 SGDLS and CDR2 YYNGEE. This CDR3 is 12 amino acids long. Here immunoSEQ multiplex PCR was the method, and the copy in TCRdb shows in-frame clones only, minus some. The data show over 120,000 clones, with 88% seen just once and about 1.7% held by the top ten. This rearrangement joins TRBV9 to TRBJ1-1, with 9 bases aligning to TRBD1. The sequence was obtained from a man between 65 and 85 years old with acute or convalescent COVID-19. Sequenced input: peripheral blood. The CDR3 nucleotides read TGTGCCAGCAGCGCTGGGACAGGGGAAGCTTTCTTT. Translating it yields CASSAGTGEAFF.